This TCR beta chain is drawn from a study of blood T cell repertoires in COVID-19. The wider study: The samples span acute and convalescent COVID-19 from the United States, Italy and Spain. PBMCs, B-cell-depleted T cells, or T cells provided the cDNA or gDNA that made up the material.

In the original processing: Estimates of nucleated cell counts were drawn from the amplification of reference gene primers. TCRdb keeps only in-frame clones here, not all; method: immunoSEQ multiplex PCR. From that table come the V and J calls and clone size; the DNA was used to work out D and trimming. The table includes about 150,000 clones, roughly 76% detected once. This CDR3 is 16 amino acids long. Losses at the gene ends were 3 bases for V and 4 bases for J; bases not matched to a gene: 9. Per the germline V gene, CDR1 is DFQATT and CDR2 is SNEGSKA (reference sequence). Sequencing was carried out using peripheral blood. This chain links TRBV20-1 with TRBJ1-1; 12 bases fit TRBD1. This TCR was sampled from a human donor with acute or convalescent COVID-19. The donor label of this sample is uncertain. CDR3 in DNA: TGCAGTGCTAGTTCCGGGACAGGGGGCCTCCGCACTGAAGCTTTCTTT. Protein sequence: CSASSGTGGLRTEAFF.